The TCR beta chain under discussion was sequenced for a study of cytomegalovirus exposure and HLA in healthy donors. The CDR3 loop spans 13 amino acids. J gave up 4 bases and V 5 bases, and 3 bases lay outside the gene matches. Germline-derived CDR1 and CDR2 are MNHNY and SVGAGI (reference sequence). Whole-study results and caveats: TCR beta sequences reportedly predicted most subjects' HLA-A and HLA-B alleles accurately. Earlier findings revealed that most TCR beta V segments proved productive either about 87% or about 30% of the time. The likely explanation for a cluster of highly shared sequence variants was sequencing artifact.

With 60 Vbeta and 13 Jbeta primers, the PCR was carried out. Produced via immunoSEQ multiplex PCR; TCRdb's table is partial and in-frame only. Of 150,000 to 200,000 clones listed, roughly 82% are singletons. A few counts support this clone. Its antigen is unknown. The chain uses TRBV6-6 and TRBJ2-5; 8 nucleotides match TRBD1. Source material: PBMCs. The sequence derives from a girl aged 10 to 17 in good health and CMV-seropositive. For the CDR3, the DNA is TGTGCCAGCAGTGCAACAGGGGGAGAGACCCAGTACTTC. It yields the protein CASSATGGETQYF.